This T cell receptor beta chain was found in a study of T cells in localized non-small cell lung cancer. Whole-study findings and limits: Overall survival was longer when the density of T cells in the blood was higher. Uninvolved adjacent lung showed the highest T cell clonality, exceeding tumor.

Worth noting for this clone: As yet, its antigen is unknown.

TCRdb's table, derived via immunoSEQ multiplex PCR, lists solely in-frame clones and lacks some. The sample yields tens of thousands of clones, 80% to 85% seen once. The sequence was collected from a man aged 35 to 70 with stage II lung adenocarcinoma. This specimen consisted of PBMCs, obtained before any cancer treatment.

The CDR3 loop is CASSLGLGDRDIYGYTF. As DNA, the CDR3 is TGTGCCAGCAGCTTAGGATTAGGAGACAGGGACATCTATGGCTACACCTTC. V and J are TRBV7-9 and TRBJ1-2; 7 nucleotides align to TRBD1. The CDR3 is 17 residues long. The V gene end was trimmed by 1 base and the J gene end by 4 bases; junction bases not matched to a gene: 12. CDR1 is SEHNR and CDR2 is FQNEAQ in the germline V gene (reference sequence).